These 14 T cell receptor beta chains share one sample of origin, sequenced in a study of blood T cell repertoires in COVID-19. The assay was immunoSEQ multiplex PCR, and TCRdb's table has in-frame clones only and misses some. The data contain about 160,000 clones, approximately 82% of them singletons. Sequencing input: peripheral blood. The origin of the receptors is a woman aged 40 to 50 with COVID-19, enrolled during active disease.

This rearrangement joins TRBV14 to TRBJ1-2; D remains unclear. Germline CDR1 SGHDN, CDR2 FVKESK. The CDR3 has 13 residues. The V end lost 4 bases, the J end lost 1 base, and 7 bases lay between the germline ends. CDR3 coding DNA: TGTGCCAGCAGCCTTAGGAGTAACTATGGCTACACCTTC. Protein: CASSLRSNYGYTF.

Notes on this clone: A junction boundary mismatches the germline segment, possibly from a read error. The V gene is TRBV4-1, the J gene TRBJ2-5, with a tentative D call TRBD1 (5 bases). The CDR3 consists of 12 residues. Germline V gene sequence: CDR1 MGHRA, CDR2 YSYEKL. The CDR3 coding sequence is TGCGCCAGCAGCCACACAGGCCCTCCTGAAAACTTC. It yields the protein CASSHTGPPENF.

V usage is TRBV15 and J usage is TRBJ2-1; D is uncertain. Looked up from germline, CDR1 is LNHNV and CDR2 is YYDKDF (reference sequence). This CDR3 region has 15 residues. V was cut by 2 bases and J by 12 bases, with 20 bases left in between. CDR3 sequence: CATSRSRGSSVGQFF. In DNA form, the CDR3 reads TGTGCCACCAGCAGATCAAGAGGCAGTTCCGTCGGGCAGTTCTTC. The variable domain in full, with the rest retrieved from reference TRBV15 and TRBJ2-1, is DAMVIQNPRYQVTQFGKPVTLSCSQTLNHNVMYWYQQKSSQAPKLLFHYYDKDFNNEADTPDNFQSRRPNTSFCFLDIRSPGLGDTAMYLCATSRSRGSSVGQFFGPGTRLTVL.

This clone was seen only a few times. The CDR3 DNA is TGCATCCAGGCCTTTGGCACTGAAGCTTTCTTT. It encodes CIQAFGTEAFF. The rearrangement joins TRBV29-1 to TRBJ1-1; D ambiguous. The CDR3 has 11 residues. CDR1 SQVTM and CDR2 ANQGSEA come from the germline V gene.

The CDR3 loop reads CASSYPTGGAYEQYF. The CDR3 region has the DNA TGTGCCAGCAGTTACCCAACAGGGGGGGCCTACGAGCAGTACTTC. The V call is TRBV6-6, the J call TRBJ2-7; possibly TRBD1 for D (8 bases). Germline assignment: CDR1 MNHNY and CDR2 SVGAGI (reference sequence). The V end was cut by 2 bases, the J end by 2 bases, with 13 bases between. The CDR3 has 15 residues.

This clone was seen a few times. The V and J genes are TRBV7-8 and TRBJ1-5; D possibly corresponds to TRBD1 (6 bases). V shed 5 bases and J shed 8 bases, with 19 bases lying between them. Germline V CDR1 and CDR2: SGHVS, FQNEAQ. CDR3 length equals 15 residues. In nucleotides, the CDR3 is TGTGCCAGCAGCGAAGAGCCTAGACAGGATAAGCCCCAGCATTTT. Residues: CASSEEPRQDKPQHF.

This chain uses TRBV11-2 with TRBJ1-1; D might be TRBD1 (5 bases). The V gene's germline CDR1 is SGHAT and CDR2 FQNNGV. CDR3 length: 15 amino acids. Trimming left V 5 bases short and J 7 bases short, with 20 bases between. CDR3 in DNA: TGTGCCAGCAGCCCTCATCCAGGGAACTCCTTTGAAGCTTTCTTT. It encodes CASSPHPGNSFEAFF.

V is TRBV11-2 and J is TRBJ2-1; 12 bases map to TRBD2. The CDR3 consists of 16 residues. The germline CDR1 and CDR2 sequences are SGHAT and FQNNGV. V dropped 5 bases and J dropped 3; count of bases not matched to a gene: 5. The CDR3 bases are TGTGCCAGCAGCCCGCGGACTAGCGGGGTCTACAATGAGCAGTTCTTC. Translating it yields CASSPRTSGVYNEQFF.

This sequence joins TRBV6-5 and TRBJ1-2, with D possibly matching TRBD1 (5 bases). Trimming shortened V by 7 bases and J by 6 bases, and 12 bases separated the two germline ends. The CDR3 covers 12 residues. CDR1 MNHEY and CDR2 SVGAGI come from the germline V gene. This chain's CDR3 is CASNKGVDGYTF. CDR3 in DNA: TGTGCCAGCAATAAAGGGGTGGATGGCTACACCTTC.

The chain recombines TRBV10-3 with TRBJ1-5, with D unresolved. From germline, CDR1 is ENHRY and CDR2 SYGVKD. The CDR3 is made up of 14 amino acids. V was pared by 8 bases and J by 0 bases, with 11 bases between. CDR3: CAIAVSRSNQPQHF. CDR3 DNA: TGTGCCATCGCGGTTTCACGTAGCAATCAGCCCCAGCATTTT.

The V and J genes are TRBV7-2 and TRBJ1-4, with 9 bases fitting TRBD1. Looked up from germline, CDR1 is SGHTA and CDR2 is FQGNSA. J lost 7 bases, V lost 5 bases, and 5 bases had no gene match. The CDR3 has 14 residues. The CDR3 sequence is CASSPGQGREKLFF. CDR3 nucleotides: TGTGCCAGCAGCCCGGGACAGGGTCGTGAAAAACTGTTTTTT.

The V call is TRBV3-1 (or the pseudogene TRBV3-2), the J call TRBJ1-2; 10 bases are a match to TRBD1. Germline loops: CDR1 LGHDT, CDR2 YNNKEL (reference sequence). J gave up 10 bases and V 6 bases, and 8 bases lay outside the gene matches. CDR3 length: 13 residues. The CDR3: CASRSGTGVSYTF. The CDR3 bases are TGTGCCAGCAGGTCCGGGACAGGGGTTTCCTACACCTTC.

This clone was detected a few times. This chain's CDR3 is CASSPTLPLTALGAEAFF. In DNA, the CDR3 is TGTGCCAGCAGTCCCACCCTACCTTTGACGGCCCTAGGGGCTGAAGCTTTCTTT. The chain uses TRBV9 and TRBJ1-1, with D maybe TRBD1 (5 bases). The germline CDR1 and CDR2 sequences are SGDLS and YYNGEE. Trimming cost V 5 bases and J 6 bases, with 29 bases left between them. The CDR3 loop spans 18 amino acids.

The V call is TRBV2, the J call TRBJ1-5, with TRBD1 as a possible D gene (6 bases). The CDR3 has 12 amino acids. Trimming stripped 7 bases from V and 7 bases from J, with 11 bases between. Germline-derived CDR1 and CDR2 are SNHLY and FYNNEI. DNA for the CDR3: TGTGCCAGCAACAGGGAAAGACAGCCCCAGCATTTT. Protein sequence: CASNRERQPQHF.